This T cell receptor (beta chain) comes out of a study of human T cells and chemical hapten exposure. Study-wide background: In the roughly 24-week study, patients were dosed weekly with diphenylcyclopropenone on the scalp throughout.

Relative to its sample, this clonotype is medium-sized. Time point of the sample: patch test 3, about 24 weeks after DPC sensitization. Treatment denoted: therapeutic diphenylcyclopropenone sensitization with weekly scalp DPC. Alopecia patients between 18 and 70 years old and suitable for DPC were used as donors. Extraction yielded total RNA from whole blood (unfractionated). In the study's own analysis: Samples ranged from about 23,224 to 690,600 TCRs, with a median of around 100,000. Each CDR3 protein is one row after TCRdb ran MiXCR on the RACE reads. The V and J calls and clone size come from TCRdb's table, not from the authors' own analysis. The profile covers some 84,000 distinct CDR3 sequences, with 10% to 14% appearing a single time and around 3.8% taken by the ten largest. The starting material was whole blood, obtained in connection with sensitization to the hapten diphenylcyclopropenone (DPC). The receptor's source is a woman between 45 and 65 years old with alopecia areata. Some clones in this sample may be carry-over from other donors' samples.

The CDR3 spells CSVVWDREGEQYF. The CDR3 coding sequence is TGCAGCGTTGTATGGGACAGGGAAGGCGAGCAGTACTTC. The chain is built from TRBV29-1 and TRBJ2-7; 9 bases are shared with TRBD1. CDR3 length: 13 residues. V shed 4 bases and J 6 bases; nucleotides not matched to a gene: 7. CDR1 is SQVTM and CDR2 is ANQGSEA in the germline V gene.